This T cell receptor beta chain appears in the sequencing data of a study of PD-1 blockade in classical Hodgkin lymphoma. Looking at the study overall: Patients were given intravenous nivolumab, 3 mg/kg, every 2 weeks.

Trimming took 5 bases from V and 0 from J, leaving 20 bases between them. The germline gives CDR1 MDHEN, CDR2 SYDVKM. The CDR3 length is 18 residues. Concerning this clone itself: What it binds is not known.

TCRdb's copy holds only in-frame clones and misses some; the assay was immunoSEQ multiplex PCR. This table has roughly 96,000 clones, 89% appearing once. In every patient, relapse followed autologous stem cell transplantation, while exposure to brentuximab vedotin differed. Reported best responses ranged across complete response, partial response or progressive disease. Whole-study results and caveats: Complete responders matched newly diagnosed patients in baseline diversity.

Sequenced material: peripheral blood mononuclear cells (PBMCs), taken before the second cycle of nivolumab. This chain joins TRBV28 and TRBJ2-1; D is perhaps TRBD1 or TRBD2 (5 bases each). The sequence derives from a human donor with classical Hodgkin lymphoma. The CDR3 nucleotides are TGTGCCAGCAGTCTCCTGGTGGGGACGGAAAGCTCCTACAATGAGCAGTTCTTC. It is translated as CASSLLVGTESSYNEQFF.